This is a list of T cell receptor beta chains from one sample in a study of T cell changes during pregnancy in multiple sclerosis. Method: immunoSEQ multiplex PCR; TCRdb's copy keeps in-frame clones and lacks some. Of under 50,000 clones detected, approximately 90% appear once; the ten largest clones hold about 2.6%. The sample was CD8+ T cells from peripheral blood mononuclear cells, taken in the second trimester of pregnancy. These receptors were collected from a female donor with multiple sclerosis, enrolled in a pregnancy study. The CDR3 runs from the conserved cysteine through the conserved F or W. Fields, in order: clone size, J gene, CDR3 length, V gene, D gene, CDR3 protein, CDR3 DNA. The D gene is left open where the match is weak. Clone size, where shown, is once, few, many, or a class for clones that have expanded.

once,TRBJ2-1,16,TRBV4-3,TRBD2,CASSQAGLAGEYEQFF,TGCGCCAGCAGCCAAGCGGGACTAGCGGGGGAGTATGAGCAGTTCTTC
.,TRBJ1-6,14,TRBV27,.,CASSFNLANSPLHF,TGTGCCAGCAGTTTCAACTTAGCCAATTCACCCCTCCACTTT
.,TRBJ2-7,12,TRBV19,.,CASSEPASEQYF,TGTGCCAGTAGTGAGCCCGCATCCGAGCAGTACTTC
.,TRBJ1-4,13,TRBV7-9,.,CASSRPGVKKLFF,TGTGCCAGCAGCCGCCCCGGGGTAAAAAAACTGTTTTTT
.,TRBJ1-1,15,TRBV10-3,.,CAIKMEGSMNTEAFF,TGTGCCATCAAGATGGAGGGTTCCATGAACACTGAAGCTTTCTTT
.,TRBJ1-2,15,TRBV4-1,TRBD1,CASSPGTGVIYGYTF,TGCGCCAGCAGCCCCGGGACAGGCGTTATCTATGGCTACACCTTC
.,TRBJ1-6,16,TRBV9,.,CASSVDPRAANSPLHF,TGTGCCAGCAGCGTAGATCCCAGGGCAGCTAATTCACCCCTCCACTTT
many,TRBJ2-1,19,TRBV11-2,TRBD2,CASSLAPASGGPEQSEQFF,TGTGCCAGCAGCTTAGCGCCGGCCAGCGGGGGGCCGGAACAAAGTGAGCAGTTCTTC
.,TRBJ1-1,15,TRBV27,TRBD1,CASSRYRGDNTEAFF,TGTGCCAGCAGTCGCTACAGGGGCGATAACACTGAAGCTTTCTTT
.,TRBJ2-7,15,TRBV13,TRBD2,CASSFWTSGGLEQYF,TGTGCCAGCAGCTTCTGGACTAGCGGGGGCCTCGAGCAGTACTTC
.,TRBJ1-1,13,TRBV5-1,TRBD1,CASSQQGFTEAFF,TGCGCCAGCAGCCAACAGGGGTTCACTGAAGCTTTCTTT
.,TRBJ2-7,16,TRBV4-3,.,CASSQTDQGNLYEQYF,TGCGCCAGCAGCCAAACCGACCAGGGGAACCTCTACGAGCAGTACTTC
.,TRBJ2-3,16,TRBV7-2,TRBD2,CASSLDGGAVADTQYF,TGTGCCAGCAGCTTAGACGGGGGGGCCGTCGCAGATACGCAGTATTTT
.,TRBJ1-4,16,TRBV5-6,TRBD1,CASSLGEGQGFEKLFF,TGTGCCAGCAGCTTGGGTGAGGGACAGGGATTCGAAAAACTGTTTTTT
.,TRBJ2-5,14,TRBV10-2,.,CASSSTGGQETQYF,TGCGCCAGCAGTTCGACTGGGGGCCAGGAGACCCAGTACTTC
.,TRBJ2-7,15,TRBV4-3,.,CASSQGDSAGYEQYF,TGCGCCAGCAGCCAAGGTGATTCGGCGGGCTACGAGCAGTACTTC
.,TRBJ2-1,13,TRBV7-9,TRBD2,CASSTGGGPEQFF,TGTGCCAGCAGCACCGGCGGGGGTCCTGAGCAGTTCTTC
.,TRBJ2-7,17,TRBV4-1,TRBD2,CASSQEDVLAGTYEQYF,TGCGCCAGCAGCCAAGAGGATGTGTTAGCGGGGACATACGAGCAGTACTTC
.,TRBJ2-7,12,TRBV6-5,.,CATGSVVAEQYF,TGTGCTACAGGGTCTGTGGTGGCCGAGCAGTACTTC
.,TRBJ1-2,16,TRBV4-1,.,CASSQVEDSRFYGCTF,TGCGCCAGCAGCCAAGTCGAGGACAGCCGATTCTATGGCTGCACCTTC
.,TRBJ1-4,16,TRBV5-4,.,CASSLEAGDVSEKLFF,TGTGCCAGCAGCTTGGAGGCGGGGGATGTGAGCGAAAAACTGTTTTTT
.,TRBJ1-1,13,TRBV6-5,.,CASGLGLQAGAFF,TGTGCCAGCGGTCTCGGGCTCCAAGCGGGAGCTTTCTTT
.,TRBJ2-5,16,TRBV6-1,TRBD2,CASSAPGLADEETQYF,TGTGCCAGCAGTGCCCCGGGACTAGCGGATGAAGAGACCCAGTACTTC
once,TRBJ1-6,15,TRBV23-1,TRBD1,CASGDRDSYNSPLHF,TGCGCCAGCGGCGACCGGGACAGCTATAATTCACCCCTCCACTTT
.,TRBJ2-7,16,TRBV4-3,TRBD1,CASSQDGAGGFSEQYF,TGCGCCAGCAGCCAAGATGGGGCAGGGGGTTTCTCCGAGCAGTACTTC
.,TRBJ2-7,13,TRBV29-1,TRBD1,CSVVAQGAYEQYF,TGCAGCGTTGTGGCGCAGGGGGCCTACGAGCAGTACTTC
.,TRBJ1-5,17,TRBV1,.,CTSSHPTGGGHWVPQHF,TGCACCAGCAGCCACCCGACAGGGGGCGGCCATTGGGTGCCCCAGCATTTT
.,TRBJ2-7,15,TRBV10-3,.,CAISPREGTSYEQYF,TGTGCCATCAGCCCCCGCGAAGGGACTTCCTACGAGCAGTACTTC
medium-sized,TRBJ1-6,14,TRBV6-1,TRBD1,CASSPGQEGSPLHF,TGTGCCAGCAGTCCGGGACAGGAGGGATCACCCCTCCACTTT
.,TRBJ2-1,14,TRBV29-1,TRBD2,CSVDLAGVYNEQFF,TGCAGCGTTGATCTAGCGGGGGTGTACAATGAGCAGTTCTTC
once,TRBJ2-7,16,TRBV7-6,TRBD2,CASSSFPSGVTYEQYF,TGTGCCAGCAGCTCCTTTCCTAGCGGGGTTACCTACGAGCAGTACTTC
once,TRBJ2-5,15,TRBV7-9,TRBD2,CASSFSGGARETQYF,TGTGCCAGCAGCTTTAGCGGGGGGGCCCGGGAGACCCAGTACTTC
.,TRBJ2-3,18,TRBV27,TRBD2,CASSLFVGLSGAGDTQYF,TGTGCCAGCAGTTTATTTGTGGGACTAAGCGGGGCGGGAGATACGCAGTATTTT
.,TRBJ1-5,14,TRBV9,.,CASSVGQSNQPQHF,TGTGCCAGCAGCGTAGGACAAAGCAATCAGCCCCAGCATTTT
.,TRBJ1-1,16,TRBV25-1,TRBD1,CASSEFYPTGDTEAFF,TGTGCCAGCAGTGAATTCTACCCGACAGGGGATACTGAAGCTTTCTTT
.,TRBJ2-1,13,TRBV6-6,.,CASSLGDYNEQFF,TGTGCCAGCAGTTTGGGCGACTACAATGAGCAGTTCTTC
.,TRBJ1-2,12,TRBV4-2,TRBD1,CASSPGGGGYTF,TGTGCCAGCAGCCCAGGGGGCGGTGGCTACACCTTC
.,TRBJ2-5,14,TRBV7-9,TRBD2,CASSASSGGVPVHF,TGTGCCAGCAGCGCCTCTAGCGGGGGGGTTCCTGTCCACTTC
once,TRBJ1-2,20,TRBV9,.,CASSVDPRVVQGILNYGYTF,TGTGCCAGCAGCGTAGACCCCCGAGTGGTGCAGGGGATTCTTAACTATGGCTACACCTTC
once,TRBJ1-1,15,TRBV4-3,.,CASSQSAGMETEAFF,TGCGCCAGCAGCCAATCGGCAGGGATGGAAACTGAAGCTTTCTTT
.,TRBJ2-5,14,TRBV2,.,CASSARDMEETQYF,TGTGCCAGCAGTGCCCGGGACATGGAAGAGACCCAGTACTTC
.,TRBJ2-5,16,TRBV7-3,TRBD2,CASSARLAGGQETQYF,TGTGCCAGCAGCGCCCGACTAGCGGGGGGTCAAGAGACCCAGTACTTC
.,TRBJ2-4,11,TRBV5-5,.,CASSSTVPEYF,TGTGCCAGCAGCTCGACAGTGCCGGAGTACTTC
.,TRBJ2-5,17,TRBV2,TRBD2,CASSEVLAGALQETQYF,TGTGCCAGCAGTGAGGTGTTAGCGGGGGCGCTCCAAGAGACCCAGTACTTC
.,TRBJ1-1,12,TRBV7-9,.,CASSTGITEAFF,TGTGCCAGCAGCACAGGGATCACTGAAGCTTTCTTT
.,TRBJ1-1,14,TRBV6-5,.,CASSYRVGVSEAFF,TGTGCCAGCAGTTACAGGGTAGGGGTTTCTGAAGCTTTCTTT
few,TRBJ2-7,13,TRBV11-2,TRBD1,CASRGQGGDEQYF,TGTGCCAGCCGCGGACAGGGTGGCGACGAGCAGTACTTC
.,TRBJ2-7,14,TRBV13,TRBD2,CASSPGGSSYEQYF,TGTGCCAGCAGTCCCGGGGGGAGCTCCTACGAGCAGTACTTC